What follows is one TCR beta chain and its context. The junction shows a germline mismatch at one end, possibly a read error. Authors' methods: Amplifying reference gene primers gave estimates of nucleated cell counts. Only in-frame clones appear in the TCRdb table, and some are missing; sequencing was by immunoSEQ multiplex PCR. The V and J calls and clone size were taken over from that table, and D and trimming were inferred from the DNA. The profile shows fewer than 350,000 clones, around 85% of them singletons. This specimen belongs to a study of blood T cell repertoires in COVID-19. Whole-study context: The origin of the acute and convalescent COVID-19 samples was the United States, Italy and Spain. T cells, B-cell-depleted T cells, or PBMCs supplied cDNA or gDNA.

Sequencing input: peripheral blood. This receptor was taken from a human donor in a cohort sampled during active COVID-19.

The CDR3 loop is CAWSTGRNRPQHF. In DNA, the CDR3 is TGTGCCTGGAGTACAGGGCGCAATCGGCCCCAGCATTTT. This chain links TRBV30 with TRBJ1-5; maybe TRBD1 (6 bases). The germline V gene has CDR1 GTSNPN and CDR2 SVGIG (reference sequence). The CDR3 covers 13 residues.